The 31 T cell receptor beta chains presented below share a single source sample, sequenced in a study of blood T cell repertoires in COVID-19. Clones were read by immunoSEQ multiplex PCR, and TCRdb kept only the in-frame ones, dropping some. The sample holds 150,000 or so clones, 80% seen once. Sequencing was carried out using peripheral blood. These receptors were obtained from a man between 60 and 70 years old with active or convalescent COVID-19.

V is TRBV12-3 or TRBV12-4 and J is TRBJ2-7; D is possibly TRBD2 (6 bases). Between the trimmed V and J ends, which lost 4 bases and 6 bases, there was a span of 13 bases. The CDR3 extends over 13 amino acids. The CDR3 DNA is TGTGCCAGCAGTTGGGGAGGTTCTCGCGAGCAGTACTTC. It yields the protein CASSWGGSREQYF.

The rearrangement links TRBV28 to TRBJ1-1; D unclear. Germline V CDR1 and CDR2: MDHEN, SYDVKM. Trimming cost V 3 bases and J 2 bases, with 10 bases left between them. The CDR3 covers 14 residues. The CDR3 coding sequence is TGTGCCAGCAGTTTGGCCCATACCAACACTGAAGCTTTCTTT. Its protein product is CASSLAHTNTEAFF.

CDR3 bases: TGTGCCAGCAGCCCCCGCCTGGGCGAGACCCAGTACTTC. It specifies CASSPRLGETQYF. The chain uses TRBV14 and TRBJ2-5; D unresolved. Germline loops: CDR1 SGHDN, CDR2 FVKESK. This CDR3 region has 13 residues. Trimming left V 4 bases short and J 5 bases short, with 11 bases between.

This chain joins TRBV19 and TRBJ2-7; TRBD2 aligns across 14 bases. The CDR3 consists of 16 residues. After removal of 9 bases from V and 1 base from J, the junction contained 8 bases not matched to a gene. Germline assignment: CDR1 LNHDA and CDR2 SQIVND (reference sequence). This chain's CDR3 is CARTGLAGEPSYEQYF. CDR3 DNA sequence: TGTGCCAGAACGGGACTAGCGGGAGAGCCTTCCTACGAGCAGTACTTC.

The V gene is TRBV28, the J gene TRBJ2-5; tentative D call: TRBD2 (7 bases). This CDR3 has 14 residues. Germline V gives CDR1 MDHEN, CDR2 SYDVKM. V gave up 6 bases and J gave up 13 bases, with 24 bases separating them. CDR3 residues: CASSPRGRGTGGYF. The CDR3 DNA reads TGTGCCAGCAGCCCCCGGGGGCGCGGAACGGGAGGGTACTTC.

This clone was found once. The chain carries TRBV5-1 and TRBJ1-6; TRBD1 might be the D (5 bases). The germline gives CDR1 SGHRS, CDR2 YFSETQ. The CDR3 covers 17 residues. V was cut by 1 base and J by 0 bases, with 11 bases left in between. CDR3 sequence reads: CASSLRGSSSYNSPLHF. As DNA, the CDR3 is TGCGCCAGCAGCTTGCGGGGGTCTTCCTCCTATAATTCACCCCTCCACTTT.

The J gene is TRBJ2-3, the V gene TRBV7-2, with D perhaps matching TRBD2 (6 bases). The germline gives CDR1 SGHTA, CDR2 FQGNSA. V was pared by 5 bases and J by 6 bases, with 15 bases between. The length of the CDR3 is 14 residues. In nucleotides, the CDR3 is TGTGCCAGCAGCCGCACTAGCCTGACGGATACGCAGTATTTT. Its translation: CASSRTSLTDTQYF.

The J gene is TRBJ2-5, the V gene TRBV6-1; 7 positions agree with TRBD1. V shed 3 bases and J 4 bases; nucleotides not matched to a gene: 5. The germline CDR1 and CDR2 sequences are MNHNS and SASEGT. The CDR3 extends over 14 amino acids. DNA of the CDR3: TGTGCCAGCAGTGACCTACAGGGGAGAGAGACCCAGTACTTC. Its translation is CASSDLQGRETQYF.

The chain links TRBV7-9 to TRBJ2-7; D not certain. Germline CDR1 and CDR2: SEHNR and FQNEAQ (reference sequence). V lost 1 base to trimming and J lost 2 bases, with 6 bases between them. This CDR3 contains 13 residues. CDR3 amino acids: CASSLDVAYEQYF. CDR3 coding DNA: TGTGCCAGCAGCTTAGATGTAGCCTACGAGCAGTACTTC.

The chain uses TRBV9 and TRBJ1-4; weak D call: TRBD1 (5 bases). V lost 4 bases to trimming and J lost 7 bases, with 17 bases between them. The germline CDR1 and CDR2 sequences are SGDLS and YYNGEE. The CDR3 contains 15 residues. The CDR3 sequence: CASSPQAGRGEKLFF. The CDR3 nucleotides read TGTGCCAGCAGCCCACAGGCGGGGAGAGGTGAAAAACTGTTTTTT.

The V call is TRBV19, the J call TRBJ2-1, with a weak D call TRBD2 (6 bases). Germline values: CDR1 LNHDA, CDR2 SQIVND (reference sequence). The CDR3 is 16 amino acids. Deletions cut 6 bases from V and 1 base from J, with 16 bases between. The CDR3 reads CASRSWDLGSYNEQFF. As DNA, the CDR3 is TGTGCCAGTAGATCGTGGGACTTGGGTTCCTACAATGAGCAGTTCTTC.

The V gene is TRBV7-9, the J gene TRBJ2-7, with D possibly TRBD1 on 6 matching bases. The CDR3 covers 14 residues. Trimming removed 2 bases at V and 3 bases at J, with 11 bases between. The V gene's germline CDR1 is SEHNR and CDR2 FQNEAQ (reference sequence). CDR3 bases: TGTGCCAGCAGCTTAACAGGGCCCTACTACGAGCAGTACTTC. Translation gives CASSLTGPYYEQYF.

The genes are TRBV5-8 and TRBJ1-1; the D gene is possibly TRBD1 (5 bases). Germline CDR1 is SGHTS and CDR2 is YDEGEE. CDR3 length equals 17 residues. V gave up 6 bases and J gave up 0 bases, with 21 bases separating them. As DNA, the CDR3 is TGTGCCAGCACCACATGGACGGGGGGGTTCGTGAACACTGAAGCTTTCTTT. Its translation is CASTTWTGGFVNTEAFF.

V and J are TRBV18 and TRBJ1-5, with D perhaps matching TRBD1 (5 bases). The length of the CDR3 is 14 residues. V lost 0 bases and J lost 6, with 9 bases in between. The germline V gene encodes CDR1 KGHSH and CDR2 LQKENI. The CDR3 spells CASSPPGGGQPQHF. CDR3 in DNA: TGTGCCAGCTCACCACCGGGGGGAGGTCAGCCCCAGCATTTT.

The rearrangement links TRBV18 to TRBJ1-5; D is possibly TRBD1 (6 bases). The CDR3 sequence is 13 residues long. Germline V gene data show CDR1 as KGHSH and CDR2 as LQKENI. V was trimmed by 3 bases and J by 7 bases, leaving 10 bases between them. The CDR3, as DNA: TGTGCCAGCTCACCGGGACAAAAACAGCCCCAGCATTTT. Translating gives CASSPGQKQPQHF. Looking up the rest from reference TRBV18 and TRBJ1-5 gives the full variable domain: NAGVMQNPRHLVRRRGQEARLRCSPMKGHSHVYWYRQLPEEGLKFMVYLQKENIIDESGMPKERFSAEFPKEGPSILRIQQVVRGDSAAYFCASSPGQKQPQHFGDGTRLSIL.

This sequence joins TRBV24-1 and TRBJ1-4; 7 positions match TRBD1. With V trimmed by 3 bases and J by 5 bases, 2 bases remained unmatched. The germline gives CDR1 KGHDR, CDR2 SFDVKD. The CDR3 is 14 residues long. The CDR3 region is CATSDDRANEKLFF. The CDR3 DNA is TGTGCCACCAGTGATGACAGGGCAAATGAAAAACTGTTTTTT.

CDR3 in DNA: TGTGCCAGCAACCGGGGAGGGACTAGCGGGGCCACCGGGGAGCTGTTTTTT. Translating gives CASNRGGTSGATGELFF. V gene TRBV2 combines with J gene TRBJ2-2; 13 bases are a match to TRBD2. Germline V gene sequence: CDR1 SNHLY, CDR2 FYNNEI. V was pared by 7 bases and J by 4 bases, with 9 bases of the junction left unmatched. CDR3 length: 17 residues.

The chain has TRBV28 and TRBJ2-2; 7 bases are a match to TRBD1. The V and J ends lost 8 bases and 4 bases, in that order; junction bases with no gene match: 13. CDR1 is MDHEN, CDR2 SYDVKM, per germline. The CDR3 covers 16 residues. The CDR3 is CASGPLPGQLTGELFF. The DNA for the CDR3 is TGTGCCAGCGGTCCGCTTCCGGGACAGCTCACCGGGGAGCTGTTTTTT.

The V and J genes are TRBV2 and TRBJ2-3; unclear D gene. Germline V gene lookup returns CDR1 SNHLY and CDR2 FYNNEI. This CDR3 is built from 14 residues. V was clipped by 4 bases and J by 2 bases, with 10 bases between them. The CDR3 spells CASSVVQLTDTQYF. As DNA, the CDR3 is TGTGCCAGCAGTGTGGTCCAACTCACAGATACGCAGTATTTT.

The chain employs TRBV7-3 and TRBJ2-2, with TRBD1 identical over 9 bases. Trimming removed 3 bases from V and 4 bases from J; junction bases left unmatched: 6. The CDR3 runs to 16 residues. Germline loops: CDR1 SGHTA, CDR2 FQGTGA. DNA of the CDR3: TGTGCCAGCAGCTTCCGGGACAGGGATCCCACCGGGGAGCTGTTTTTT. Translating gives CASSFRDRDPTGELFF.

The chain recombines TRBV7-3 with TRBJ2-3, with TRBD2 matching over 8 bases. Per the germline V gene, CDR1 is SGHTA and CDR2 is FQGTGA. The CDR3 has 14 residues. After removal of 7 bases from V and 3 bases from J, the junction contained 6 bases not matched to a gene. The CDR3 is CASTAGLETDTQYF. The CDR3 DNA is TGTGCCAGCACCGCGGGACTAGAAACAGATACGCAGTATTTT.

This clone was counted between two and nine times. This chain links TRBV10-3 with TRBJ1-3, with 7 bases lining up with TRBD1. Trimming took 10 bases from V and 0 from J; bases not matched to a gene: 6. The CDR3 has 14 amino acids. CDR1 and CDR2 from the germline V gene are ENHRY and SYGVKD. The CDR3 region has the DNA TGTGCCAGCCGGGACAGTATCTCTGGAAACACCATATATTTT. It specifies CASRDSISGNTIYF.

J is TRBJ2-1 and V is TRBV5-6; the match to TRBD2 covers 7 bases. Germline CDR1 reads SGHDT; CDR2 reads YYEEEE. The CDR3 has 16 residues. Trimming at V came to 2 bases and at J to 4 bases, leaving 9 bases not matched to a gene. In DNA, the CDR3 is TGTGCCAGCAGCTTACGAGTCTCTAGCGGATACAATGAGCAGTTCTTC. Its translation is CASSLRVSSGYNEQFF.

The chain joins TRBV6-5 to TRBJ1-2; the D is unclear. The CDR3 is made up of 14 amino acids. The V end lost 0 bases, the J end lost 5 bases, and 10 bases lay between the germline ends. The germline gives CDR1 MNHEY, CDR2 SVGAGI. CDR3 protein: CASSYSPEIYGYTF. The CDR3 DNA reads TGTGCCAGCAGTTACTCTCCAGAAATATATGGCTACACCTTC.

This clone has only one observation. This chain links TRBV5-1 with TRBJ1-2; the D gene is possibly TRBD1 (6 bases). CDR1 and CDR2 from the germline V gene are SGHRS and YFSETQ. The V end lost 6 bases, the J end lost 2 bases, and 14 bases lay between the germline ends. The CDR3 sequence is 14 residues long. CDR3 sequence (DNA): TGCGCCAGCAACGCAGGGGATCCAAACTATGGCTACACCTTC. This codes for CASNAGDPNYGYTF.

CDR3 protein: CASSLQGSYQPQHF. For the CDR3, the DNA is TGTGCCAGCAGTCTACAGGGGTCGTATCAGCCCCAGCATTTT. This chain links TRBV27 with TRBJ1-5, with TRBD1 matching 7 bases. This CDR3 spans 14 amino acids. Germline values: CDR1 MNHEY, CDR2 SMNVEV (reference sequence). Losses at the gene ends were 5 bases for V and 5 bases for J; bases not matched to a gene: 6.

The genes are TRBV19 and TRBJ2-3; maybe TRBD1 (5 bases). V lost 8 bases, J lost 1 base, and 10 bases lay in between. The V gene's germline CDR1 is LNHDA and CDR2 SQIVND (reference sequence). The CDR3 totals 13 residues. DNA of the CDR3: TGTGCCAGTGGACAACAGGGCACAGATACGCAGTATTTT. This gives the protein CASGQQGTDTQYF.

This clone was seen only a few times. V and J are TRBV5-1 and TRBJ2-6; no clear D. There are 15 residues in the CDR3. The germline V gene has CDR1 SGHRS and CDR2 YFSETQ. V lost 5 bases and J lost 0, with 9 bases in between. DNA of the CDR3: TGCGCCAGCAGTTCAGATTTCTCTGGGGCCAACGTCCTGACTTTC. Encoded protein: CASSSDFSGANVLTF.

The V gene is TRBV4-3, the J gene TRBJ2-5; TRBD2 agrees at 14 bases. Germline V CDR1 and CDR2: LGHNA, YSLEER. After removal of 2 bases from V and 5 bases from J, the junction contained 4 bases not matched to a gene. The CDR3 has 16 amino acids. The CDR3 loop is CASSQSTSGRGETQYF. The DNA for the CDR3 is TGCGCCAGCAGCCAATCGACTAGCGGGAGGGGGGAGACCCAGTACTTC.

In the case of this clone: At the DNA level, this CDR3 is encoded by other sequences in the same sample as well. This chain uses TRBV28 with TRBJ1-2; no firm D call. The CDR3 extends over 12 amino acids. CDR1 MDHEN and CDR2 SYDVKM come from the germline V gene. V was cut by 4 bases and J by 4 bases, with 7 bases left in between. Here the CDR3 DNA reads TGTGCCAGCAGTTCCGGTAGCTATGGCTACACCTTC. Protein sequence: CASSSGSYGYTF.

The chain recombines TRBV5-4 with TRBJ2-3, with 10 bases that match TRBD2. This CDR3 spans 15 amino acids. Per the germline V gene, CDR1 is SGHNT and CDR2 is YYREEE (reference sequence). The ends lost 2 bases at V and 3 bases at J; junction bases unmatched: 3. The CDR3, as DNA: TGTGCCAGCAGCTTCATGACTAGCGGGACAGATACGCAGTATTTT. It specifies CASSFMTSGTDTQYF. The complete variable domain, with remaining parts taken from reference TRBV5-4 and TRBJ2-3, reads ETGVTQSPTHLIKTRGQQVTLRCSSQSGHNTVSWYQQALGQGPQFIFQYYREEENGRGNFPPRFSGLQFPNYSSELNVNALELDDSALYLCASSFMTSGTDTQYFGPGTRLTVL.